This T cell receptor (beta chain) was found in a study of neoadjuvant nivolumab and ipilimumab in lung cancer. On the study more broadly: The combination arm added day-1 ipilimumab 1 mg/kg to nivolumab 3 mg/kg on days 1, 15, 29. Study results and limitations: Compared with tumor-adjacent uninvolved lung, resected tumors showed greater richness and clonality.

In this sample, this clone turned up once. Its antigen is not known. Generated by immunoSEQ multiplex PCR, the TCRdb table keeps only in-frame clones and is missing some. The sample holds under 50,000 clones, roughly 89% seen once. After removal of 8 bases from V and 5 bases from J, the junction contained 11 bases not matched to a gene. In germline, CDR1 is SGHNT, CDR2 YYREEE (reference sequence). CDR3 length: 14 residues. The V gene is TRBV5-4, the J gene TRBJ2-3; 7 bases align to TRBD1. The TCR was taken from an adult with non-small cell lung cancer. Some clones in this sample may be carry-over from other donors' samples. The sample was blood, taken before neoadjuvant nivolumab, alone or with ipilimumab. This chain's CDR3 is CASIRDTGEDTQYF. In DNA form, the CDR3 reads TGTGCCAGTATCCGGGACACAGGGGAAGATACGCAGTATTTT.